This TCR beta chain was documented in a study of neoadjuvant anti-PD-1 for oral cavity cancer. Study-level background: Non-progressing patients received a fourth nivolumab dose near day 43, then surgery on days 50-56.

Clones were read by immunoSEQ multiplex PCR, and TCRdb kept only the in-frame ones, dropping some. The sample shows fewer than 20,000 clones, approximately 70% of them seen only once. Remarks on this clone: What it binds is unknown.

Study-wide results and limits: Each response group had just a few patients in TCR analyses. Post-nivolumab, blood T cell clonality was significantly elevated in non-responders.

This CDR3 is built from 13 residues. Trimming shortened V by 5 bases and J by 3 bases, and 10 bases separated the two germline ends. Germline values: CDR1 WSHSY, CDR2 SAAADI. The TCR originated in a person aged 40 to 85 with oral cavity squamous cell carcinoma. The source was PBMCs, collected before nivolumab (anti-PD-1) treatment. The chain couples TRBV10-2 to TRBJ1-2; possibly TRBD1 for D (6 bases). CDR3: CASSPEGDYGYTF. CDR3 sequence (DNA): TGCGCCAGCAGTCCGGAGGGGGACTATGGCTACACCTTC.